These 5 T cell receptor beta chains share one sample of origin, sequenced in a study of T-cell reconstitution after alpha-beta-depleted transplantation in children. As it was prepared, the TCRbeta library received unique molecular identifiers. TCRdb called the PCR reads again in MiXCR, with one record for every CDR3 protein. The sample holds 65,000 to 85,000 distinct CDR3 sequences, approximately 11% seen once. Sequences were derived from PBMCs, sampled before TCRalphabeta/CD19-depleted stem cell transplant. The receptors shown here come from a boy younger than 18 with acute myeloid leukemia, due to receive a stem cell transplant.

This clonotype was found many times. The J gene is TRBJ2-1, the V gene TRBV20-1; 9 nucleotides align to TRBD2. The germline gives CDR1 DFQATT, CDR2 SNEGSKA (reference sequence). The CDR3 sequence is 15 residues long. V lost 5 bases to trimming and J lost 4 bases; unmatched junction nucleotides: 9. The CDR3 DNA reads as TGCAGTGCTCGTCCGACTAGCGGTAAATACAATGAGCAGTTCTTC. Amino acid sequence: CSARPTSGKYNEQFF.

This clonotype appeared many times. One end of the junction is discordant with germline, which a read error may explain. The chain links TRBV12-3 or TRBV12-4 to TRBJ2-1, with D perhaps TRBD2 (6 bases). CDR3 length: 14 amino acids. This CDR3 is CASSVRDSFNEQFF. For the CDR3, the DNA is TGTGCCAGCAGCGTCCGGGACTCCTTCAATGAGCAGTTCTTC.

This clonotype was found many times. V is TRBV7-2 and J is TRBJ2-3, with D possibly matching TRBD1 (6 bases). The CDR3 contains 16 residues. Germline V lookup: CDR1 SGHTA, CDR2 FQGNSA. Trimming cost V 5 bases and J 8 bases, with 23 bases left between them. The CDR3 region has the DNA TGTGCCAGCAGCCCCCGGGACACCCGCACCACGGGTACGCAGTATTTT. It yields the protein CASSPRDTRTTGTQYF. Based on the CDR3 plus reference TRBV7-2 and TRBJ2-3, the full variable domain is GAGVSQSPSNKVTEKGKDVELRCDPISGHTALYWYRQSLGQGLEFLIYFQGNSAPDKSGLPSDRFSAERTGGSVSTLTIQRTQQEDSAVYLCASSPRDTRTTGTQYFGPGTRLTVL.

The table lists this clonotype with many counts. Here the CDR3 reads CSADRVLETQYF. In DNA form, the CDR3 reads TGCAGTGCTGACAGGGTCCTCGAGACCCAGTACTTC. The chain recombines TRBV20-1 with TRBJ2-5, with 7 bases lining up with TRBD1. Per the germline V gene, CDR1 is DFQATT and CDR2 is SNEGSKA (reference sequence). Trimming took 5 bases from V and 5 from J; bases not matched to a gene: 5. The CDR3 covers 12 residues.

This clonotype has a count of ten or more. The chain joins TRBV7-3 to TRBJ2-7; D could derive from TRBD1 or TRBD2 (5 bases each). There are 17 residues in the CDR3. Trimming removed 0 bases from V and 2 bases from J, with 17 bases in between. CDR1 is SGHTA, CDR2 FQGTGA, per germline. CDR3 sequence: CASSLTALGTFPYEQYF. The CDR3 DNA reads TGTGCCAGCAGCTTAACGGCCCTCGGGACGTTTCCCTACGAGCAGTACTTC.